This TCR beta chain is from a study of OX40 agonist ivuxolimab in advanced cancers. For the study at large: With ivuxolimab, an agonistic anti-OX40 (CD134) antibody, patients were treated. The patients received ivuxolimab by intravenous route every 2 weeks at 0.01 to 10 mg/kg.

Trimming cost V 7 bases and J 6 bases; bases outside gene matches: 9. In germline, CDR1 is ENHRY, CDR2 SYGVKD. This CDR3 contains 14 residues. Study observations and caveats: Expansion of clones was among the lowest in partial responders at 0.1-3.0 mg/kg.

About this clone itself: Its antigen remains unknown.

The repertoire was sequenced with immunoSEQ multiplex PCR; TCRdb's copy has only in-frame clones and lacks some. Among some 140,000 clones listed, about nine tenths were seen once. Anyone with autoimmune disease history or systemic immunosuppression was excluded. This specimen was CD4+ or CD8+ T cells sorted from blood, taken in a trial of the OX40 agonist ivuxolimab. The clonotype was recovered from an adult with an advanced solid tumor such as melanoma, head and neck, liver or kidney cancer. The chain has TRBV10-3 and TRBJ2-1, with 7 bases fitting TRBD2. The CDR3 loop is CAITTGEGLNEQFF. The CDR3 region has the DNA TGTGCCATCACTACGGGGGAGGGCCTCAATGAGCAGTTCTTC.